The 6 T cell receptor beta chains below come from one sample, sequenced in a study of cytomegalovirus exposure and HLA in healthy donors. It was with 60 Vbeta and 13 Jbeta primers that the PCR ran. TCRdb's table, derived via immunoSEQ multiplex PCR, lists solely in-frame clones and lacks some. The repertoire holds some 170,000 clones, with 80% as singletons. Specimen: PBMCs. The receptors derive from a man aged 30-40 years in good health and CMV-seronegative.

The J gene is TRBJ1-5, the V gene TRBV19; D unresolved. CDR1 and CDR2 from the germline V gene are LNHDA and SQIVND (reference sequence). With 6 bases removed from V and 2 bases from J, the gap between germline ends came to 11 bases. This CDR3 has 14 residues. The CDR3 here is CASRLPGGNQPQHF. CDR3 sequence (DNA): TGTGCCAGTAGGTTGCCGGGAGGCAATCAGCCCCAGCATTTT.

This clone was seen a single time. The chain uses TRBV9 and TRBJ2-2; 8 bases line up with TRBD2. The V segment lost 6 bases and the J segment 2 bases; nucleotides outside the gene matches: 15. Germline CDR1 reads SGDLS; CDR2 reads YYNGEE. CDR3 length: 18 amino acids. The CDR3, as DNA: TGTGCCAGCAATAAGGGCGGGAGGATCACAGAAAACACCGGGGAGCTGTTTTTT. Translated: CASNKGGRITENTGELFF.

The J gene is TRBJ2-5, the V gene TRBV5-4; 7 positions agree with TRBD1. Germline V gives CDR1 SGHNT, CDR2 YYREEE (reference sequence). CDR3 length: 14 residues. Germline trimming cut 2 bases from V and 0 bases from J; bases unmatched to any gene: 1. CDR3 coding DNA: TGTGCCAGCAGCTTAGGGGGCAACCAAGAGACCCAGTACTTC. Encoded protein: CASSLGGNQETQYF. Full variable domain (rest looked up from reference TRBV5-4 and TRBJ2-5): ETGVTQSPTHLIKTRGQQVTLRCSSQSGHNTVSWYQQALGQGPQFIFQYYREEENGRGNFPPRFSGLQFPNYSSELNVNALELDDSALYLCASSLGGNQETQYFGPGTRLLVL.

The chain has TRBV7-3 and TRBJ2-2; weak D call: TRBD2 (6 bases). The CDR3 has 15 amino acids. Trimming cost V 5 bases and J 2 bases, with 12 bases left between them. Germline V gene sequence: CDR1 SGHTA, CDR2 FQGTGA. The CDR3 sequence is CASSPGLLNTGELFF. The CDR3 nucleotides read TGTGCCAGCAGCCCGGGACTCCTCAACACCGGGGAGCTGTTTTTT.

The chain links TRBV28 to TRBJ2-5, with D tentatively TRBD1 (6 bases). The J call may be incorrect, as the DNA end agrees better with TRBJ2-7. Germline V lookup: CDR1 MDHEN, CDR2 SYDVKM. The CDR3 is 19 amino acids. Here the CDR3 DNA reads TGTGCCAGCAGTCGAGGCATGGGCCGTCAGGGGCGACGGTCCTACGAGCAGTACTTC. Translation: CASSRGMGRQGRRSYEQYF.

The chain carries TRBV5-4 and TRBJ2-1, with D unresolved. V was clipped by 0 bases and J by 0 bases, with 7 bases between them. The CDR3 is 15 residues long. The germline CDR1 and CDR2 sequences are SGHNT and YYREEE (reference sequence). CDR3 bases: TGTGCCAGCAGCTTGGATACAGCCTCCTACAATGAGCAGTTCTTC. Translation: CASSLDTASYNEQFF. The entire variable domain, with the rest obtained from reference TRBV5-4 and TRBJ2-1, is as follows: ETGVTQSPTHLIKTRGQQVTLRCSSQSGHNTVSWYQQALGQGPQFIFQYYREEENGRGNFPPRFSGLQFPNYSSELNVNALELDDSALYLCASSLDTASYNEQFFGPGTRLTVL.